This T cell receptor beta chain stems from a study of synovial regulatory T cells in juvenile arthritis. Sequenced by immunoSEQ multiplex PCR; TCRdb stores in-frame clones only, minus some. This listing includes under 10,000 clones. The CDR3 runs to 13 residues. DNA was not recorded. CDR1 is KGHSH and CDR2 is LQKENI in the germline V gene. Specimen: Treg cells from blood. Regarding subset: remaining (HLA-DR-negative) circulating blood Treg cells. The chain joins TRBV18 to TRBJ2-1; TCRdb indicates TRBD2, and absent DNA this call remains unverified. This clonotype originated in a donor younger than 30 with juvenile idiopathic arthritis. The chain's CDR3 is CASSPSLYNEQFF. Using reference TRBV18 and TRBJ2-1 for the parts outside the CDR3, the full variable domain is NAGVMQNPRHLVRRRGQEARLRCSPMKGHSHVYWYRQLPEEGLKFMVYLQKENIIDESGMPKERFSAEFPKEGPSILRIQQVVRGDSAAYFCASSPSLYNEQFFGPGTRLTVL.